Listed here are 9 T cell receptor beta chains from one sample, sequenced in a study of spatial heterogeneity in lung cancer. Study-wide findings and caveats: Counts of expanded alpha and beta TCRs within tumors tracked the tumor nonsynonymous mutation count.

These receptors have no identified antigens. TCRdb fed the 5' RACE reads into MiXCR, producing one record per CDR3 protein. The repertoire holds around 1,500 distinct CDR3 sequences, with 9.8% as singletons. Time point denoted: sample taken at primary tumor resection. Sequencing used lung tumor tissue, obtained at surgery. These receptors were obtained from a female donor with early-stage non-small cell lung cancer.

Within the sample, this clonotype is medium-sized (0.01 to 0.1%). The library was prepared for alpha chains; this beta chain is a stray read, so its frequency means little. The V gene is TRBV19, the J gene TRBJ2-1, with TRBD1 as a possible D gene (5 bases). The CDR3 runs 13 residues. The V end lost 7 bases, the J end lost 4 bases, and 11 bases lay between the germline ends. The germline gives CDR1 LNHDA, CDR2 SQIVND (reference sequence). CDR3 region: CASTDSFYNEQFF. The CDR3 nucleotides read TGTGCCAGTACCGACAGCTTTTACAATGAGCAGTTCTTC.

By share, this clonotype ranks as medium-sized. This beta chain came through as a stray read in a library set up for alpha chains, and its size says little. The rearrangement uses TRBV20-1 and TRBJ1-4, with 10 bases that match TRBD1. Germline CDR1 is DFQATT and CDR2 is SNEGSKA (reference sequence). This CDR3 spans 17 amino acids. Unmatched junction bases numbered 11, after V lost 4 bases and J lost 3 bases. In DNA form, the CDR3 reads TGCAGTGCTACTAACCGGGACAGGGGATTGGCTAATGAAAAACTGTTTTTT. It encodes CSATNRDRGLANEKLFF.

In this sample, this clonotype is medium-sized. This beta chain lies outside the target of a library built for alpha chains; its clone size means little. This chain links TRBV12-3 or TRBV12-4 with TRBJ1-4; D is unresolved. There are 15 residues in the CDR3. With 6 bases removed from V and 5 bases from J, the gap between germline ends came to 16 bases. Here the CDR3 DNA reads TGTGCCAGCAGCCGCCAAGAAGGAAGAAATGAAAAACTGTTTTTT. It encodes CASSRQEGRNEKLFF.

Relative to its sample, this clonotype is medium-sized. Within a library made for alpha chains, this beta chain is off target, and its count is uninformative. This chain joins TRBV20-1 and TRBJ2-1; TRBD2 matches at 7 bases. Germline CDR1 is DFQATT and CDR2 is SNEGSKA (reference sequence). Trimming at V came to 3 bases and at J to 6 bases, leaving 8 bases not matched to a gene. There are 14 residues in the CDR3. The chain's CDR3 is CSASPGTTTNEQFF. CDR3 nucleotide sequence: TGCAGTGCTAGCCCCGGGACTACTACCAATGAGCAGTTCTTC.

On this clonotype: Since it is a stray read in a library aimed at alpha chains, this beta chain has a size that is not meaningful. V is TRBV7-2 and J is TRBJ2-2; tentative D call: TRBD1 (6 bases). V gave up 5 bases and J gave up 6 bases, with 13 bases separating them. This CDR3 has 14 amino acids. The V gene's germline CDR1 is SGHTA and CDR2 FQGNSA. CDR3 residues: CASSQGRPAGELFF. The CDR3 DNA reads TGTGCCAGCAGCCAGGGGCGTCCAGCCGGGGAGCTGTTTTTT.

In its sample, this clonotype ranks as medium-sized (0.01 to 0.1%). As an off-target read in a library built for alpha chains, this beta chain has a frequency of little significance. The chain has TRBV3-1 and TRBJ1-5; D not certain. V was shortened by 4 bases and J by 0 bases, with 10 bases between the two germline ends. The CDR3 runs to 15 residues. The germline CDR1 and CDR2 sequences are LGHDT and YNNKEL (reference sequence). The CDR3 DNA follows: TGTGCCAGCAGCCCTGCGGGGATTAGCAATCAGCCCCAGCATTTT. Protein: CASSPAGISNQPQHF.

This clonotype is classed as medium-sized (0.01 to 0.1%). For a library built for alpha chains, this beta chain is a stray read; little rests on its size. The chain joins TRBV20-1 to TRBJ2-2, with TRBD1 identical over 12 bases. J gave up 7 bases and V 5 bases, and 8 bases lay outside the gene matches. The CDR3 has 15 amino acids. Germline-derived CDR1 and CDR2 are DFQATT and SNEGSKA (reference sequence). DNA for the CDR3: TGCAGTGCTTTGAAGGGACAGGGGGCTGGCGGGGAGCTGTTTTTT. This codes for CSALKGQGAGGELFF.

Of note for this clonotype: Because this beta chain is a stray read in a library intended to capture alpha chains, its abundance should not be given much weight. The chain joins TRBV15 to TRBJ1-4; D call uncertain. The germline V and J ends were trimmed by 0 bases and 8 bases, with 10 bases remaining between them. CDR1 and CDR2 (germline): LNHNV, YYDKDF (reference sequence). This CDR3 spans 14 amino acids. CDR3 nucleotide sequence: TGTGCCACCAGCAGAGATATTGGGATGGAAAAACTGTTTTTT. It codes for CATSRDIGMEKLFF.

Judged by abundance, this clonotype is medium-sized. A library made for alpha chains picked up this beta chain off target, so its size means little. The V gene is TRBV12-3 or TRBV12-4, the J gene TRBJ2-1; no firm D call. The CDR3 is made up of 15 amino acids. V shed 1 base and J shed 2 bases, with 9 bases lying between them. The CDR3 loop reads CASSLEPGPYNEQFF. The CDR3 coding sequence is TGTGCCAGCAGTTTAGAACCGGGCCCCTACAATGAGCAGTTCTTC.